This TCR beta chain was captured in a study of blood T cell repertoires in COVID-19. Germline CDR1 LNHNV, CDR2 YYDKDF (reference sequence). The length of the CDR3 is 15 residues. Trimming removed 0 bases from V and 7 bases from J, with 15 bases in between. Clones were sequenced by immunoSEQ multiplex PCR, and TCRdb holds only the in-frame ones, with some missing. The sample contains roughly 150,000 clones, about 77% of which appear only once. This receptor was taken from a man in his sixties with acute or convalescent COVID-19. The specimen was peripheral blood. The V call is TRBV15, the J call TRBJ1-2; D gene uncertain. The CDR3 protein is CATSRDRAGWSGYTF. As DNA, the CDR3 is TGTGCCACCAGCAGAGATCGCGCGGGGTGGAGTGGCTACACCTTC.